This TCR beta chain came from a study of T cell responses to AZD1222 COVID-19 vaccine (dated by TCRdb to 2020 to 2023). At the level of the whole study: AZD1222 recipients given second doses at about 4 weeks or at about 12 weeks were pooled, since spike-specific TCR depth and breadth were not found to differ between the two schedules. Trial participants were enrolled into age subgroups of 18-55, 56-69 and 70-plus years, which contained roughly 150, 30 and 60 TCR-sequenced participants, respectively. A total of 233 trial participants underwent TCR sequencing, of whom 207 received two doses of AZD1222 and about 26 received two doses of the MenACWY control vaccine. Summary of the overall study and its limitations: The 56-69-year group was small, and its depth increase did not reach significance, likely because of low power. Because no day 14 peak-response samples were available, the repertoires could be characterized only after the peak T cell response. Only 5 to 7 AZD1222 recipients were SARS-CoV-2 seropositive at baseline, limiting conclusions about previously exposed vaccinees. CD4 TCRs associated with the vaccine covered the entire spike protein, and the dominant responses were in regions 160-218 and 743-854. Participants were mostly white British and included more females than males, and it was suggested by the authors that clonal diversity may have been underestimated. Reportedly, close to half of the unique spike-specific TCRs recognized epitopes lying outside the regions that are mutated in the B.1.351 and B.1.1.7 variants. Spike-specific TCR breadth and depth rose significantly after two AZD1222 doses compared with day 0 and with MenACWY recipients.

In regard to this clone: There is no known antigen for this receptor. No much larger clone exists at a distance of one base, and base qualities are not known.

What this sample's time point label stands for: baseline before first vaccination. Vaccinee samples were obtained from the UK trials COV001 and COV002, which included a single-blind randomized controlled phase 2/3 trial of AZD1222 (ChAdOx1 nCoV-19) in healthy adults. Trial participant PBMC samples were collected at day 0 and day 28 after the second dose for TCRbeta chain sequencing. The CDR3 regions of human TCRbeta chains were subjected to immunosequencing. Concerning the study's data processing: Repertoire TCRs were matched against a reference library of SARS-CoV-2-specific TCRs generated with the MIRA antigen-specificity platform. Breadth was defined as the fraction of unique TCRs that were SARS-CoV-2-associated, and depth was defined as the fraction of total T cells that were SARS-CoV-2-associated. Each spike-specific TCR was assigned to its reactive spike region and to a CD4 or CD8 class using the MIRA data. Log10-transformed breadth and depth values were compared by one-way ANOVA with Sidak's multiple comparisons tests. TCRdb retrieved this table from immuneACCESS and kept in-frame rearrangements only. Not all clones are present; in checked studies, unresolved V genes account for under half, and no reason is known for the remainder. The DNA gave D and trimming, while V, J and clone size come from that table. The sample data list 75,000 to 95,000 clones, and roughly 85% of these were observed just once. The ten most abundant clones make up more than 10% of the sample.

The CDR3 has 14 amino acids, counting the end cysteine and phenylalanine. Just CDR3 DNA is preserved here, 42 bases in frame from base 1. V and J are trimmed by 6 bases and 9 bases, and the gene matches miss 6 bases of the junction. Per the germline V gene, MGHDK is the CDR1 and SYGVNS is the CDR2. The input for sequencing was peripheral blood, taken on day 0 of AZD1222 vaccination. This TCR derives from an adult in good health. This chain joins TRBV25-1 to TRBJ2-7; TRBD2 matches 15 bases in the middle. CDR3 sequence: CASRGTSGGTSQYF. The bases read TGTGCCAGCAGAGGGACTAGCGGGGGGACCTCGCAGTACTTC.